These T cell receptor beta chains were read from a single sample in a study of CD8+CD57+ T cells in acquired aplastic anemia. MiXCR, run by TCRdb on the reads, gives a single entry per CDR3 protein. There are about 190,000 distinct CDR3 sequences in the sample; roughly half occur only once, and 15% to 20% lies in the top ten. What was sequenced was sorted CD4+, CD8+, or CD8+CD57+ T cells (not recorded which) from PBMCs. Source of these receptors: a human donor in good health, serving as a control. Each CDR3 is given with its conserved first and last residue. Fields, in order: V gene, J gene, CDR3 protein.

TRBV5-6	TRBJ2-6	CASGGRGANVLTF
TRBV20-1	TRBJ1-1	CSAITTGAEAFF
TRBV7-2	TRBJ1-2	CASRDITYGYTF
TRBV7-3	TRBJ2-2	CASSPRTVSGELFF
TRBV25-1	TRBJ1-2	CASSVIGTDYGYTF
TRBV7-9	TRBJ2-7	CASSLGIGSTYEQYF
TRBV20-1	TRBJ2-7	CSARPGLAGSFYEQYF
TRBV12-3/TRBV12-4	TRBJ1-5	CASSLNDRNQPQHF
TRBV27	TRBJ1-6	CASSPQTGFGSPLHF
TRBV29-1	TRBJ1-2	CSVDGGTPYGYTF
TRBV15	TRBJ2-7	CATGSNIYEQYF
TRBV5-8	TRBJ2-5	CASRVGTGGAETQYF
TRBV10-3	TRBJ2-5	CAIRGGGDSPIGETQYF
TRBV29-1	TRBJ1-5	CSVAGQANQPQHF
TRBV7-9	TRBJ1-6	CASSPQWGDNSPLHF
TRBV10-3	TRBJ2-7	CASSRRDTEGYEQYF
TRBV25-1	TRBJ1-1	CASSPPGQGDTEAFF
TRBV19	TRBJ1-1	CASSNGGHRNTEAFF
TRBV15	TRBJ2-7	CATSRDAHSLYEQYF
TRBV4-3	TRBJ1-3	CASSQALGQHSGNTIYF
TRBV27	TRBJ2-3	CASTSSTDTQYF
TRBV10-3	TRBJ1-5	CAISDLDRSSNQPQHF
TRBV11-2	TRBJ1-2	CASSPTGTANYGYTF
TRBV4-1	TRBJ1-1	CASSQEGQTISTEAFF
TRBV20-1	TRBJ1-5	CSATGTAENQPQHF
TRBV7-8	TRBJ2-7	CASSLFGGGKKRYYEQYF
TRBV7-2	TRBJ2-1	CASSLVEGGHSNEQFF
TRBV28	TRBJ2-1	CASSLVAGGRNEQFF
TRBV24-1	TRBJ1-2	CATSGGSREHGYTF
TRBV20-1	TRBJ2-7	CSARVIRWTGKYEQYF
TRBV7-3	TRBJ1-6	CASSLGVDSPLHF
TRBV4-2	TRBJ2-3	CASTPPILAGGPTHTDTQYF
TRBV20-1	TRBJ2-5	CSARGGAGETQYF
TRBV4-3	TRBJ1-2	CASSQGLTVNYGYTF
TRBV7-8	TRBJ2-7	CASSSSSNTYEQYF
TRBV10-1	TRBJ2-5	CASSAGLKGTQYF
TRBV20-1	TRBJ2-5	CSARDPRGQSTQETQYF
TRBV29-1	TRBJ2-1	CSVGSRSSYNEQFF
TRBV12-3/TRBV12-4	TRBJ1-1	CASIITGGMGTEAFF
TRBV20-1	TRBJ1-6	CSASFYNSPLHF
TRBV11-2	TRBJ1-2	CASSLVNGNYGYTF
TRBV12-5	TRBJ2-1	CASGLVVSISSYNEQFF
TRBV7-3	TRBJ2-1	CASRSGGGNEQFF
TRBV7-9	TRBJ1-3	CASSLAGTGGVSGNTIYF
TRBV20-1	TRBJ2-2	CSAGTSGGANTGELFF
TRBV2	TRBJ2-3	CASSTGGGVTQYF